This TCR beta chain was recovered during a study of Ad26.COV2.S vaccination and SARS-CoV-2 variants. The CDR3 is 15 residues long. TCRdb's table, derived via immunoSEQ multiplex PCR, lists solely in-frame clones and lacks some. The sample consists of about 440,000 clones, less than 95% of them appearing once. Treatment here: roughly 20 received Ad26.COV2.S at low or high dose, single or two shots; 5 received placebo; per-sample allocation not given. Sampling was done on day 63 after the first vaccine or placebo injection. The material was peripheral blood, obtained in a trial of Ad26.COV2.S vaccine versus placebo. This rearrangement joins TRBV21-1 to TRBJ2-1. TRBV21-1 is a pseudogene. This receptor was taken from a person between 18 and 65 years old who received the Ad26.COV2.S COVID-19 vaccine or a placebo. This CDR3 reads CASSKGGSSYNEQFF. The CDR3 DNA reads TGTGCCAGCAGCAAAGGGGGGAGCTCCTACAATGAGCAGTTCTTC.